The clone carrying this T cell receptor beta chain has a handful of counts. Donors ranged from roughly 6 to 90 years old and were healthy Caucasians in Russia. This sample is part of a study of blood T cells in healthy people across ages. The CDR3 is 14 amino acids. The V gene lost 6 bases and the J gene lost 6 bases, with 14 bases spanning the gap. Then a second PCR, running about 7 to 11 cycles, was carried out with a sample-barcoded 5' primer and a J-beta primer mix. One entry per CDR3 protein results from TCRdb running MiXCR on the 5' RACE reads. The data contain about 680,000 distinct CDR3 sequences, approximately 49% of them singletons.

The specimen sequenced was blood. The V call is TRBV12-3 or TRBV12-4, the J call TRBJ2-2; unclear D gene. The TCR was taken from a woman in her sixties or seventies in good health. The DNA of the CDR3 is TGTGCCAGCAGCACCGGGTTTCGGTCCGGGGAGCTGTTTTTT. Translating gives CASSTGFRSGELFF.